These 18 T cell receptor beta chains were all obtained from the same sample, sequenced in a study of CD8+ T cells in alopecia areata. As to treatment: oral pan-JAK inhibitor, 5-10 mg twice daily. cDNA reverse transcribed from extracted RNA served as the sequencing template. TCRdb's table, derived via immunoSEQ multiplex PCR, lists solely in-frame clones and lacks some. Altogether over 90,000 clones are present, just over 85% being singletons, with the ten largest covering 8.5% to 14%. This specimen consisted of CD8+ T cells sorted from blood, obtained at approximately week 31, from a patient treated with tofacitinib. The receptors shown here come from a human donor with alopecia areata.

The chain carries TRBV7-9 and TRBJ2-7; possibly TRBD2 for D (7 bases). V lost 5 bases to trimming and J lost 5 bases, with 10 bases between them. Germline-derived CDR1 and CDR2 are SEHNR and FQNEAQ (reference sequence). CDR3 size: 12 residues. The CDR3 DNA sequence: TGTGCCAGCAGCCAAGGGGGGGACGAGCAGTACTTC. Its protein is CASSQGGDEQYF. The full variable domain, in which reference TRBV7-9 and TRBJ2-7 provide the parts outside the CDR3, is DTGVSQNPRHKITKRGQNVTFRCDPISEHNRLYWYRQTLGQGPEFLTYFQNEAQLEKSRLLSDRFSAERPKGSFSTLEIQRTEQGDSAMYLCASSQGGDEQYFGPGTRLTVT.

The chain is built from TRBV30 and TRBJ2-1; 8 bases fit TRBD2. V was pared by 2 bases and J by 0 bases, with 6 bases of the junction left unmatched. This CDR3 is 16 amino acids long. Germline values: CDR1 GTSNPN, CDR2 SVGIG (reference sequence). CDR3 amino acids: CAWSSFTSGSYNEQFF. The CDR3 region has the DNA TGTGCCTGGAGTTCCTTCACTAGCGGCTCCTACAATGAGCAGTTCTTC. Filled out from reference TRBV30 and TRBJ2-1, the complete variable domain reads SQTIHQWPATLVQPVGSPLSLECTVEGTSNPNLYWYRQAAGRGLQLLFYSVGIGQISSEVPQNLSASRPQDRQFILSSKKLLLSDSGFYLCAWSSFTSGSYNEQFFGPGTRLTVL.

This rearrangement joins TRBV19 to TRBJ1-1; D is ambiguous. Trimming removed 5 bases at V and 0 bases at J, with 7 bases between. The CDR3 is 13 residues long. Germline V gene data show CDR1 as LNHDA and CDR2 as SQIVND (reference sequence). The CDR3: CASSLWMNTEAFF. In DNA, the CDR3 is TGTGCCAGTAGTCTGTGGATGAACACTGAAGCTTTCTTT.

V is TRBV7-2 and J is TRBJ2-1; D unclear. The CDR3 runs to 13 residues. The V end was cut by 2 bases, the J end by 6 bases, with 8 bases between. CDR1 SGHTA and CDR2 FQGNSA come from the germline V gene. The CDR3 spells CASSLNWPNEQFF. In DNA form, the CDR3 reads TGTGCCAGCAGCTTAAATTGGCCCAATGAGCAGTTCTTC.

V is TRBV30 and J is TRBJ2-3, with a possible D match to TRBD2 (6 bases). This CDR3 is 16 amino acids long. V was shortened by 1 base and J by 0 bases, with 14 bases between the two germline ends. CDR1 GTSNPN and CDR2 SVGIG come from the germline V gene (reference sequence). The DNA for the CDR3 is TGTGCCTGGAGTGGGAGGGGCCCGGTTAGCACAGATACGCAGTATTTT. This codes for CAWSGRGPVSTDTQYF.

This chain connects TRBV11-3 to TRBJ2-3; tentatively, D is TRBD2 (6 bases). This CDR3 is built from 19 residues. Trimming cost V 5 bases and J 0 bases, with 24 bases left between them. Per germline, CDR1 SGHNT and CDR2 YENEEA. The CDR3 sequence is CASSPGVAANPASTDTQYF. The CDR3 region has the DNA TGTGCCAGCAGCCCCGGGGTAGCGGCAAATCCCGCCAGCACAGATACGCAGTATTTT.

The chain is built from TRBV5-1 and TRBJ2-1; D may correspond to TRBD1 or TRBD2 (5 bases each). This CDR3 has 16 residues. CDR1 SGHRS and CDR2 YFSETQ come from the germline V gene. V lost 4 bases, J lost 3 bases, and 17 bases lay in between. The CDR3 spells CASSGTVLGDYNEQFF. The CDR3 DNA is TGCGCCAGCAGCGGGACGGTGCTAGGGGACTACAATGAGCAGTTCTTC.

The CDR3 DNA is TGTGCCAGCAGCCAAGATCTCAAAAACATTCAGTACTTC. Amino acids: CASSQDLKNIQYF. The rearrangement links TRBV4-2 to TRBJ2-4; unclear D gene. Trimming shortened V by 0 bases and J by 3 bases, and 3 bases separated the two germline ends. Germline V lookup: CDR1 LGHNA, CDR2 YNFKEQ. The CDR3 has 13 amino acids.

The rearrangement uses TRBV29-1 and TRBJ1-2, with 7 bases lining up with TRBD1. The CDR3 sequence is 12 residues long. V was clipped by 6 bases and J by 4 bases; unmatched bases: 5. Looked up from germline, CDR1 is SQVTM and CDR2 is ANQGSEA. Here the CDR3 DNA reads TGCAGCGTGGGGACAGCCCTCTATGGCTACACCTTC. Translation: CSVGTALYGYTF.

The table lists this clone with a count of one. The V and J genes are TRBV15 and TRBJ2-7, with D maybe TRBD2 (5 bases). The CDR3 totals 15 residues. Between the trimmed V and J ends, which lost 0 bases and 5 bases, there was a span of 14 bases. In germline, CDR1 is LNHNV, CDR2 YYDKDF (reference sequence). CDR3 nucleotide sequence: TGTGCCACCAGCAGAGATGGATCTAGCTACGACGAGCAGTACTTC. Translating it yields CATSRDGSSYDEQYF.

The CDR3 protein is CASSIRTGYEQFF. CDR3 coding DNA: TGTGCCAGCAGCATAAGGACAGGGTATGAGCAGTTCTTC. The rearrangement uses TRBV13 and TRBJ2-1, with TRBD1 identical over 8 bases. V lost 5 bases and J lost 8; bases outside the gene matches: 5. CDR1 and CDR2 from the germline V gene are PRHDT and FYEKMQ (reference sequence). The CDR3 is made up of 13 amino acids.

This chain uses TRBV5-1 with TRBJ1-1, with 8 bases that match TRBD1. Germline V gives CDR1 SGHRS, CDR2 YFSETQ. CDR3 length: 15 residues. J gave up 3 bases and V 0 bases, and 4 bases lay outside the gene matches. CDR3 residues: CASSLGQGLDTEAFF. The DNA of the CDR3 is TGCGCCAGCAGCTTGGGACAGGGGTTAGACACTGAAGCTTTCTTT.

With respect to this clone: Relative to the germline gene, one junction end is altered; a read error may explain this. The identical CDR3 is also encoded by other nucleotide sequences in the sample. V gene TRBV2 combines with J gene TRBJ2-1, with D unclear. This CDR3 has 10 residues. Germline CDR1 and CDR2: SNHLY and FYNNEI. This CDR3 is CASKGYEQFF. CDR3 sequence (DNA): TGTGCCAGCAAAGGGTATGAACAGTTCTTC.

The rearrangement links TRBV29-1 to TRBJ1-2; perhaps TRBD1 as D (5 bases). The CDR3 extends over 11 amino acids. Trimming stripped 1 base from V and 7 bases from J, with 7 bases between. Germline V lookup: CDR1 SQVTM, CDR2 ANQGSEA. The CDR3 region is CSVEGRVGYTF. The CDR3 DNA reads TGCAGCGTTGAAGGCAGGGTTGGCTACACCTTC.

The sample holds one count of this clone. The genes are TRBV12-5 and TRBJ1-1; no clear D. The CDR3 contains 15 residues. Trimming took 3 bases from V and 7 from J, leaving 18 bases between them. Germline CDR1 LGHNT, CDR2 FRNRAP. The CDR3 protein is CASGFLGVSEGEAFF. The CDR3 DNA follows: TGTGCTAGTGGTTTTCTCGGGGTGTCGGAGGGTGAAGCTTTCTTT.

The V and J genes are TRBV27 and TRBJ2-3; D is possibly TRBD1 or TRBD2 (5 bases each). V dropped 2 bases and J dropped 0 bases, with 9 bases sitting between them. The CDR3 is 15 residues long. Germline V lookup: CDR1 MNHEY, CDR2 SMNVEV (reference sequence). The CDR3 DNA sequence: TGTGCCAGCAGTTTAGTGGGGGAAAGCACAGATACGCAGTATTTT. Translated, it gives CASSLVGESTDTQYF.

The chain uses TRBV6-1 and TRBJ2-2; tentatively, D is TRBD2 (5 bases). Trimming took off 8 bases at V and 1 base at J, with 11 bases between the two ends. CDR1 and CDR2 from the germline V gene are MNHNS and SASEGT. The CDR3 consists of 14 residues. In DNA form, the CDR3 reads TGTGCCAGCTCCTGGGCGGGGAACACCGGGGAGCTGTTTTTT. As protein: CASSWAGNTGELFF.

Concerning this clone: Other DNA sequences in the same sample also yield this CDR3. This chain connects TRBV5-1 to TRBJ2-7; D possibly uses TRBD1 or TRBD2 (5 bases each). The CDR3 has 14 residues. Deletions cut 0 bases from V and 1 base from J, with 8 bases between. The V gene's germline CDR1 is SGHRS and CDR2 YFSETQ. In nucleotides, the CDR3 is TGCGCCAGCAGCTTGGGGGACGGATCCTACGAGCAGTACTTC. The encoded protein is CASSLGDGSYEQYF.